There are a few counts of the clone carrying this TCR beta chain. This specimen belongs to a study of spatial heterogeneity in lung cancer. Time point given: sample taken at primary tumor resection. The authors sequenced whole RNA from tumor, nontumor lung or frozen PBMC without sorting. The CDR3 covers 11 residues. The germline CDR1 and CDR2 sequences are MDHEN and SYDVKM. V was clipped by 5 bases and J by 11 bases, with 12 bases between them. TCRdb independently ran MiXCR on the 5' RACE reads; one entry per CDR3 protein. The profile shows tens of thousands of distinct CDR3 sequences, 12% of them singletons.

The input for sequencing was PBMCs, taken at surgery. V and J are TRBV28 and TRBJ1-1, with unresolved D. The TCR sequence derives from a male donor with early-stage non-small cell lung cancer. CDR3 bases: TGTGCCAGCAGTAAGGATCCTGGGGCTTTCTTT. It is translated as CASSKDPGAFF.